A selection of T cell receptor beta chains follows, all from one sample in a study of blood T cell repertoires in COVID-19. Profiled with immunoSEQ multiplex PCR; TCRdb holds only in-frame clones, not every one. The data show 90,000 to 100,000 clones, roughly 82% seen once. The source material was peripheral blood. All receptors come from a man between 60 and 75 years old with acute or convalescent COVID-19. Each CDR3 is given with its conserved first and last residue. Each record gives: clone size, V gene, D gene, J gene, CDR3 protein, CDR3 DNA. The D gene is left open where the match is weak. Part of the rows lack a size; the others show once, few, many or a class for expanded clones.

clone_size: NA; v_call: TRBV4-2; d_call: TRBD2; j_call: TRBJ2-2; cdr3_aa: CASSQGVLVLAGDSTGELFF; cdr3_nt: TGTGCCAGCAGCCAAGGCGTTCTAGTGCTAGCGGGGGATAGCACCGGGGAGCTGTTTTTT
clone_size: NA; v_call: TRBV9; d_call: NA; j_call: TRBJ1-1; cdr3_aa: CASSVAPDTVNTEAFF; cdr3_nt: TGTGCCAGCAGCGTAGCCCCGGACACGGTGAACACTGAAGCTTTCTTT
clone_size: NA; v_call: TRBV5-5; d_call: TRBD1; j_call: TRBJ2-3; cdr3_aa: CASSGSQGVKYF; cdr3_nt: TGTGCCAGCAGCGGGTCCCAGGGGGTAAAGTATTTT
clone_size: NA; v_call: TRBV2; d_call: TRBD2; j_call: TRBJ2-5; cdr3_aa: CASGLAGPETQYF; cdr3_nt: TGTGCCAGCGGACTAGCGGGGCCAGAGACCCAGTACTTC
clone_size: NA; v_call: TRBV3-1/TRBV3-2; d_call: TRBD1; j_call: TRBJ2-3; cdr3_aa: CASSHHGQGGTDTQYF; cdr3_nt: TGTGCCAGCAGCCACCACGGACAGGGGGGCACAGATACGCAGTATTTT
clone_size: once; v_call: TRBV5-6; d_call: TRBD1; j_call: TRBJ1-2; cdr3_aa: CASSWGQGAYGYTF; cdr3_nt: TGTGCCAGCAGCTGGGGACAGGGGGCCTATGGCTACACCTTC
clone_size: few; v_call: TRBV30; d_call: NA; j_call: TRBJ1-2; cdr3_aa: CAWSQTDLNYGYTF; cdr3_nt: TGTGCCTGGAGTCAAACAGACCTAAACTATGGCTACACCTTC
clone_size: NA; v_call: TRBV9; d_call: TRBD1; j_call: TRBJ2-3; cdr3_aa: CASSVSRTGWATRDSTDTQYF; cdr3_nt: TGTGCCAGCAGCGTCTCCAGGACAGGGTGGGCGACTAGGGATAGCACAGATACGCAGTATTTT
clone_size: NA; v_call: TRBV5-6; d_call: NA; j_call: TRBJ2-1; cdr3_aa: CASMLVGGRSYNEQFF; cdr3_nt: TGTGCCAGCATGCTTGTTGGGGGCCGTTCTTACAATGAGCAGTTCTTC
clone_size: NA; v_call: TRBV11-2; d_call: NA; j_call: TRBJ2-7; cdr3_aa: CASSSQGYEQYF; cdr3_nt: TGTGCCAGCAGCTCACAGGGATACGAGCAGTACTTC
clone_size: NA; v_call: TRBV7-2; d_call: NA; j_call: TRBJ2-4; cdr3_aa: CASSFPGQTKNIQYF; cdr3_nt: TGTGCCAGCAGCTTCCCCGGACAGACCAAAAACATTCAGTACTTC
clone_size: NA; v_call: TRBV11-2; d_call: NA; j_call: TRBJ2-1; cdr3_aa: CASSLNSLYNEQFF; cdr3_nt: TGTGCCAGCAGCTTAAATTCCCTCTACAATGAGCAGTTCTTC
clone_size: NA; v_call: TRBV19; d_call: TRBD1; j_call: TRBJ1-1; cdr3_aa: CASTPWDRAGTEAFF; cdr3_nt: TGTGCCAGTACTCCTTGGGACAGGGCTGGGACTGAAGCTTTCTTT
clone_size: NA; v_call: TRBV28; d_call: TRBD1; j_call: TRBJ1-2; cdr3_aa: CASSLDRARHGYTF; cdr3_nt: TGTGCCAGCAGTTTGGACAGGGCGCGCCATGGCTACACCTTC
clone_size: NA; v_call: TRBV7-2; d_call: TRBD1; j_call: TRBJ2-3; cdr3_aa: CASQGDLGTDTQYF; cdr3_nt: TGTGCCAGCCAGGGGGACCTAGGTACAGATACGCAGTATTTT
clone_size: once; v_call: TRBV7-3; d_call: NA; j_call: TRBJ1-6; cdr3_aa: CASSSEPGSPLHF; cdr3_nt: TGTGCCAGCAGCTCAGAACCTGGTTCACCCCTCCACTTT
clone_size: NA; v_call: TRBV2; d_call: NA; j_call: TRBJ1-2; cdr3_aa: CASSGGDFYGYTF; cdr3_nt: TGTGCCAGCAGTGGGGGGGATTTCTATGGCTACACCTTC
clone_size: NA; v_call: TRBV7-8; d_call: NA; j_call: TRBJ2-5; cdr3_aa: CASSLSQGPIAETQYF; cdr3_nt: TGTGCCAGCAGCTTAAGTCAGGGGCCCATTGCAGAGACCCAGTACTTC
clone_size: NA; v_call: TRBV27; d_call: TRBD1; j_call: TRBJ2-1; cdr3_aa: CATRHRDRALNEQFF; cdr3_nt: TGTGCCACCCGCCACCGGGACAGGGCTCTAAATGAGCAGTTCTTC
clone_size: NA; v_call: TRBV19; d_call: NA; j_call: TRBJ1-6; cdr3_aa: CASSTFSGNSPLHF; cdr3_nt: TGTGCCAGTAGTACCTTCTCCGGTAATTCACCCCTCCACTTT
clone_size: NA; v_call: TRBV18; d_call: NA; j_call: TRBJ1-3; cdr3_aa: CASSPARGAPGNTIYF; cdr3_nt: TGTGCCAGCTCACCTGCTCGCGGGGCACCTGGAAACACCATATATTTT
clone_size: NA; v_call: TRBV19; d_call: TRBD1; j_call: TRBJ2-5; cdr3_aa: CASSLRAPGQGLQETQYF; cdr3_nt: TGTGCCAGTAGTCTGAGAGCACCGGGACAGGGGTTACAAGAGACCCAGTACTTC
clone_size: few; v_call: TRBV7-8; d_call: TRBD2; j_call: TRBJ2-2; cdr3_aa: CASSSGLAGVGELFF; cdr3_nt: TGTGCCAGCAGCTCGGGACTAGCGGGGGTCGGGGAGCTGTTTTTT
clone_size: NA; v_call: TRBV7-2; d_call: TRBD2; j_call: TRBJ2-7; cdr3_aa: CASSSPTSGGRAEQYF; cdr3_nt: TGTGCCAGCAGCTCACCCACTAGCGGGGGTAGGGCCGAGCAGTACTTC
clone_size: NA; v_call: TRBV30; d_call: NA; j_call: TRBJ1-5; cdr3_aa: CAWSAHPIQGLYSNQPQHF; cdr3_nt: TGTGCCTGGAGTGCCCACCCCATACAGGGCCTCTATAGCAATCAGCCCCAGCATTTT
clone_size: NA; v_call: TRBV3-1/TRBV3-2; d_call: TRBD2; j_call: TRBJ2-1; cdr3_aa: CASSQFRLAGREQFF; cdr3_nt: TGTGCCAGCAGCCAATTTCGACTAGCGGGGAGGGAGCAGTTCTTC
clone_size: NA; v_call: TRBV6-6; d_call: TRBD1; j_call: TRBJ2-2; cdr3_aa: CATISQGASGELFF; cdr3_nt: TGTGCCACCATTTCACAGGGGGCCTCCGGGGAGCTGTTTTTT
clone_size: NA; v_call: TRBV6-4; d_call: TRBD2; j_call: TRBJ2-1; cdr3_aa: CASSDSAGRLFF; cdr3_nt: TGTGCCAGCAGTGACTCAGCGGGAAGGTTGTTCTTC
clone_size: NA; v_call: TRBV6-5; d_call: NA; j_call: TRBJ2-3; cdr3_aa: CASSYAGYRTDTQYF; cdr3_nt: TGTGCCAGCAGTTACGCCGGGTATCGCACAGATACGCAGTATTTT
clone_size: NA; v_call: TRBV3-1/TRBV3-2; d_call: NA; j_call: TRBJ1-6; cdr3_aa: CASSQSWSSYNSPLHF; cdr3_nt: TGTGCCAGCAGCCAATCATGGAGCTCCTATAATTCACCCCTCCACTTT
clone_size: NA; v_call: TRBV30; d_call: NA; j_call: TRBJ2-7; cdr3_aa: CAWSEAQVGLSEQYF; cdr3_nt: TGTGCCTGGAGTGAGGCTCAGGTTGGACTAAGTGAGCAGTACTTC
clone_size: NA; v_call: TRBV5-1; d_call: TRBD1; j_call: TRBJ1-1; cdr3_aa: CASSFPGQWEAFF; cdr3_nt: TGCGCCAGCAGCTTTCCGGGACAGTGGGAAGCTTTCTTT
clone_size: NA; v_call: TRBV7-9; d_call: NA; j_call: TRBJ2-1; cdr3_aa: CASSAPGERGSYNEQFF; cdr3_nt: TGTGCCAGCAGCGCCCCAGGTGAACGGGGGAGCTACAATGAGCAGTTCTTC
clone_size: NA; v_call: TRBV6-5; d_call: NA; j_call: TRBJ2-5; cdr3_aa: CARGVQETQYF; cdr3_nt: TGTGCCAGAGGGGTGCAAGAGACCCAGTACTTC
clone_size: NA; v_call: TRBV28; d_call: NA; j_call: TRBJ2-2; cdr3_aa: CASRAGDRATGELFF; cdr3_nt: TGTGCCAGCAGGGCAGGGGATCGTGCCACCGGGGAGCTGTTTTTT
clone_size: NA; v_call: TRBV5-5; d_call: TRBD1; j_call: TRBJ1-6; cdr3_aa: CASSFGTGGIGSPLHF; cdr3_nt: TGTGCCAGCAGCTTTGGGACAGGGGGCATAGGTTCACCCCTCCACTTT